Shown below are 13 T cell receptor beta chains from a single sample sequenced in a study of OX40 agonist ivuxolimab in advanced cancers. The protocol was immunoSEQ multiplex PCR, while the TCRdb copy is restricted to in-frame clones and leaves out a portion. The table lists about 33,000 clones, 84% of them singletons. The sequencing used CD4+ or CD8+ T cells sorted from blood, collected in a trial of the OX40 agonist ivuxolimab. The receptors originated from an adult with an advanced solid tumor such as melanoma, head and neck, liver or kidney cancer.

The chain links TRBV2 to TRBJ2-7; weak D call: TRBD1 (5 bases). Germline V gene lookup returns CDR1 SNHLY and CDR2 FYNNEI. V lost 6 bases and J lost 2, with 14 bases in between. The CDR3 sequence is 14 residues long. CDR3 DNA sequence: TGTGCCAGCAGCTTTCTAGACAGCCCCTACGAGCAGTACTTC. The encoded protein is CASSFLDSPYEQYF.

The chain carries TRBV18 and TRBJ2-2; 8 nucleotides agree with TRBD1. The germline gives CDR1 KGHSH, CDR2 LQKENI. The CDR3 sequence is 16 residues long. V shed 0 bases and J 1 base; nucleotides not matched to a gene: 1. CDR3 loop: CASSPPGTGNTGELFF. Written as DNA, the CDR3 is TGTGCCAGCTCACCACCAGGGACAGGGAACACCGGGGAGCTGTTTTTT.

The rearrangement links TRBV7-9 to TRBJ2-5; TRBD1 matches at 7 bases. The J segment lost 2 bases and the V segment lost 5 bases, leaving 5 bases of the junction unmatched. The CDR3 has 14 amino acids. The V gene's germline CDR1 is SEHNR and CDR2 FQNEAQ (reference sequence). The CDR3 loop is CASSQRTGQETQYF. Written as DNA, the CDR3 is TGTGCCAGCAGCCAGAGGACAGGTCAAGAGACCCAGTACTTC.

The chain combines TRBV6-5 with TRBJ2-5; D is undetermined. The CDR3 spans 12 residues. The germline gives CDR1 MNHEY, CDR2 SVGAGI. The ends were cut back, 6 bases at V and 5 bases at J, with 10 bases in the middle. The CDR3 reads CASSILGETQYF. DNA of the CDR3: TGTGCCAGCAGCATCCTAGGGGAGACCCAGTACTTC.

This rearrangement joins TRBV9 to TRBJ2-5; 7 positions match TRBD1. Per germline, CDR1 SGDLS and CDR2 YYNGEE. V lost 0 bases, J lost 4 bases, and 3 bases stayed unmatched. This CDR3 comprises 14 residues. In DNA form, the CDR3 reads TGTGCCAGCAGCGTAGGACAGGGTATAGAGACCCAGTACTTC. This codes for CASSVGQGIETQYF.

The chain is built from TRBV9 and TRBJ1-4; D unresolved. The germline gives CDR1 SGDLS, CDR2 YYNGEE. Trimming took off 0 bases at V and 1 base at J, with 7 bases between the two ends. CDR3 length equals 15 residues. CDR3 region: CASSVGGRTNEKLFF. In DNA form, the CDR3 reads TGTGCCAGCAGCGTAGGAGGGAGAACTAATGAAAAACTGTTTTTT. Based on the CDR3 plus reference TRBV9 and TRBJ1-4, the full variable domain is DSGVTQTPKHLITATGQRVTLRCSPRSGDLSVYWYQQSLDQGLQFLIQYYNGEERAKGNILERFSAQQFPDLHSELNLSSLELGDSALYFCASSVGGRTNEKLFFGSGTQLSVL.

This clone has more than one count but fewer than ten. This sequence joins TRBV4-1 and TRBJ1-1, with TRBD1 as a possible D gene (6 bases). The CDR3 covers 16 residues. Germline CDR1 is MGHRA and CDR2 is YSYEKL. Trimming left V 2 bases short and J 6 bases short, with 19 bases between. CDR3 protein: CASSQTWTDLRAEAFF. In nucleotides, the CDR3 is TGCGCCAGCAGCCAAACGTGGACAGACCTTCGGGCTGAAGCTTTCTTT.

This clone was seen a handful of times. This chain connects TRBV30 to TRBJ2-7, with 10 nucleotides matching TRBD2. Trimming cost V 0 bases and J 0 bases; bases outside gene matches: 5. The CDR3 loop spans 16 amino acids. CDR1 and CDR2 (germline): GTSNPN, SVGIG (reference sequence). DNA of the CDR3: TGTGCCTGGAGTGTACTTACTAGCGGGGCCTCCTACGAGCAGTACTTC. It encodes CAWSVLTSGASYEQYF.

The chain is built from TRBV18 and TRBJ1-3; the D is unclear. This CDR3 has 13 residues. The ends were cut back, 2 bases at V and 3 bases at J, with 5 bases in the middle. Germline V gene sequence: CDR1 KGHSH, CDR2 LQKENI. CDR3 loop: CASSPGYGNTIYF. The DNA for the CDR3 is TGTGCCAGCTCACCAGGGTATGGAAACACCATATATTTT.

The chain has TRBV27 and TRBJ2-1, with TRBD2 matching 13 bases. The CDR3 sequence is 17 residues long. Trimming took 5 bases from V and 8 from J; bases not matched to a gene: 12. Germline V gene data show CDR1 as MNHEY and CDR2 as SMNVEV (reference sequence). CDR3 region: CASSPITTGTSGDEQFF. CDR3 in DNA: TGTGCCAGCAGTCCGATTACGACAGGGACTAGCGGGGATGAGCAGTTCTTC.

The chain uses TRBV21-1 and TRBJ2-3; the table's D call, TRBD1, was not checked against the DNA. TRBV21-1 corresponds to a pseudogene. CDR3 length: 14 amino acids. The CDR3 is CASLGDRVTDTQYF. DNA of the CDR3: TGTGCCAGCCTGGGGGACAGGGTCACAGATACGCAGTATTTT.

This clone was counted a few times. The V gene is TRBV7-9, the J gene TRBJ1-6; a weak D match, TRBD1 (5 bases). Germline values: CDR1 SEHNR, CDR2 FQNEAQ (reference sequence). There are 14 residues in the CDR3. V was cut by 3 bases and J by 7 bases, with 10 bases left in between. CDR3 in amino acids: CASSFRASNSPLHF. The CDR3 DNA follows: TGTGCCAGCAGCTTCAGGGCCTCGAATTCACCCCTCCACTTT.

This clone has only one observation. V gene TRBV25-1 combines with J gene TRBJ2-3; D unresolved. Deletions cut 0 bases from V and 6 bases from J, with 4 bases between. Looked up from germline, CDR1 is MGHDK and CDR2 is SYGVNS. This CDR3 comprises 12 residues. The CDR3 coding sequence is TGTGCCAGCAGTGAATATTCGGATACGCAGTATTTT. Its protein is CASSEYSDTQYF.